The 17 T cell receptor beta chains given below trace back to one sample, sequenced in a study of T-cell reconstitution after alpha-beta-depleted transplantation in children. The TCRbeta library was prepared with unique molecular identifiers. Each CDR3 protein is one row after TCRdb ran MiXCR on the PCR reads. Among 700,000 to 950,000 distinct CDR3 sequences listed, under 20% were seen once. The source was PBMCs, mostly from graft donor cells, collected 360 days after TCRalphabeta/CD19-depleted stem cell transplant. These receptors came from a male patient aged 10-17 years who had a stem cell transplant for acute lymphoblastic leukemia, so the T cells may come from the graft donor.

The chain couples TRBV27 to TRBJ2-1, with 7 positions matching TRBD2. Germline V gene lookup returns CDR1 MNHEY and CDR2 SMNVEV (reference sequence). The CDR3 contains 17 residues. V was pared by 2 bases and J by 0 bases, with 7 bases of the junction left unmatched. For the CDR3, the DNA is TGTGCCAGCAGTTTACTACCGCGGGGGAGCTCCTACAATGAGCAGTTCTTC. Protein product: CASSLLPRGSSYNEQFF.

V is TRBV24-1 and J is TRBJ2-5; D perhaps matches TRBD2 (6 bases). The V end was cut by 5 bases, the J end by 4 bases, with 10 bases between. This CDR3 is 13 amino acids long. CDR1 is KGHDR and CDR2 is SFDVKD in the germline V gene. The CDR3 DNA reads as TGTGCCACCAGTGTTCAGGAGGGAGAGACCCAGTACTTC. As protein: CATSVQEGETQYF.

The DNA of the CDR3 is TGCGCCAGCAGCCAACCGGGACAGGGTGTCTACGAGCAGTACTTC. This gives the protein CASSQPGQGVYEQYF. The rearrangement joins TRBV4-1 to TRBJ2-7, with 9 nucleotides matching TRBD1. CDR3 length: 15 residues. Per germline, CDR1 MGHRA and CDR2 YSYEKL. V shed 2 bases and J 3 bases; nucleotides not matched to a gene: 5.

V gene TRBV10-3 combines with J gene TRBJ1-1; D unclear. V was trimmed by 7 bases and J by 1 base, leaving 13 bases between them. Germline-derived CDR1 and CDR2 are ENHRY and SYGVKD. This CDR3 region has 14 residues. The CDR3 is CAIKRPHENTEAFF. The CDR3, as DNA: TGTGCCATCAAACGCCCGCATGAGAACACTGAAGCTTTCTTT.

This clonotype has a count of ten or more. The V call is TRBV10-3, the J call TRBJ2-3; weak D call: TRBD2 (6 bases). The CDR3 loop spans 15 amino acids. V lost 0 bases and J 1 base, leaving 8 bases between the germline ends. Germline loops: CDR1 ENHRY, CDR2 SYGVKD. The CDR3 DNA reads TGTGCCATCAGTGAGTCGGGACTGGGCACAGATACGCAGTATTTT. Protein sequence: CAISESGLGTDTQYF.

This rearrangement joins TRBV11-2 to TRBJ1-4; D might be TRBD1 (6 bases). Germline-derived CDR1 and CDR2 are SGHAT and FQNNGV. Trimming stripped 3 bases from V and 0 bases from J, with 11 bases between. The CDR3 is made up of 16 amino acids. The CDR3 here is CASSLDRYATNEKLFF. The CDR3 region has the DNA TGTGCCAGCAGCTTGGACAGATATGCAACTAATGAAAAACTGTTTTTT.

The V and J genes are TRBV6-2 or TRBV6-3 and TRBJ1-5; 9 bases are a match to TRBD1. V trimming: 1 base; J trimming: 6 bases; junction bases outside the gene matches: 4. Per germline, CDR1 MNHEY and CDR2 SVGEGT. CDR3 length equals 15 residues. Written as DNA, the CDR3 is TGTGCCAGCAGTTACTGGGGACAGGGACGTCAGCCCCAGCATTTT. Translating gives CASSYWGQGRQPQHF.

This clonotype was counted many times. The chain has TRBV5-1 and TRBJ2-5; 11 positions agree with TRBD1. J was trimmed by 4 bases and V by 3 bases; bases with no gene match: 8. Germline CDR1 reads SGHRS; CDR2 reads YFSETQ. This CDR3 has 16 residues. CDR3 sequence (DNA): TGCGCCAGCAGCTGGAGGGACAGGGGGTTTGTAGAGACCCAGTACTTC. It is translated as CASSWRDRGFVETQYF.

This chain uses TRBV24-1 with TRBJ2-4; 7 nucleotides line up with TRBD1. The CDR3 is 13 residues long. V shed 4 bases, J shed 7 bases, and the junction held 3 bases outside the gene matches. The V gene's germline CDR1 is KGHDR and CDR2 SFDVKD. The CDR3 here is CATSDRDSNIQYF. The CDR3 DNA follows: TGTGCCACCAGTGACCGGGACAGCAACATTCAGTACTTC.

This rearrangement joins TRBV20-1 to TRBJ2-5; tentatively, D is TRBD1 (7 bases). Trimming took 6 bases from V and 5 from J, leaving 16 bases between them. The CDR3 runs to 13 residues. The V gene's germline CDR1 is DFQATT and CDR2 SNEGSKA (reference sequence). CDR3 DNA: TGCAGTGCCGGGTCAGCAGGGGGGGAGACCCAGTACTTC. Translation gives CSAGSAGGETQYF.

In this sample, this clonotype turned up many times. The V gene is TRBV5-1, the J gene TRBJ2-5; D is perhaps TRBD1 (6 bases). V was cut by 4 bases and J by 6 bases, with 19 bases left in between. The CDR3 covers 15 residues. Germline V CDR1 and CDR2: SGHRS, YFSETQ. The CDR3 region has the DNA TGCGCCAGCAGCGATCAAACCGGACAGCTAAAGACCCAGTACTTC. Protein sequence: CASSDQTGQLKTQYF. Together with reference TRBV5-1 and TRBJ2-5, the CDR3 gives the full variable domain: KAGVTQTPRYLIKTRGQQVTLSCSPISGHRSVSWYQQTPGQGLQFLFEYFSETQRNKGNFPGRFSGRQFSNSRSEMNVSTLELGDSALYLCASSDQTGQLKTQYFGPGTRLLVL.

The chain is built from TRBV10-3 and TRBJ2-7, with D possibly being TRBD2 (6 bases). The CDR3 is made up of 16 amino acids. V dropped 3 bases and J dropped 0 bases, with 15 bases sitting between them. Germline V gene sequence: CDR1 ENHRY, CDR2 SYGVKD. The CDR3 here is CAISDSGLMRSYEQYF. CDR3 coding DNA: TGTGCCATCAGTGACTCGGGACTGATGCGCTCCTACGAGCAGTACTTC.

The sample holds a few counts of this clonotype. The V call is TRBV5-1, the J call TRBJ1-5; D is unresolved. The CDR3 loop spans 15 amino acids. V lost 4 bases and J lost 3, with 14 bases in between. CDR1 and CDR2 (germline): SGHRS, YFSETQ. Here the CDR3 reads CASSLSFGFNQPQHF. The CDR3 DNA is TGCGCCAGCAGCCTCTCCTTCGGATTCAATCAGCCCCAGCATTTT. Drawing the rest from reference TRBV5-1 and TRBJ1-5, the complete variable domain is KAGVTQTPRYLIKTRGQQVTLSCSPISGHRSVSWYQQTPGQGLQFLFEYFSETQRNKGNFPGRFSGRQFSNSRSEMNVSTLELGDSALYLCASSLSFGFNQPQHFGDGTRLSIL.

The CDR3 here is CASSWTGDYNEQFF. The CDR3 region has the DNA TGTGCCAGCAGTTGGACCGGAGACTACAATGAGCAGTTCTTC. This chain links TRBV6-2 or TRBV6-3 with TRBJ2-1; D is unclear. CDR3 length equals 14 residues. Per germline, CDR1 MNHEY and CDR2 SVGEGT. The germline V and J ends were trimmed by 4 bases and 3 bases, with 10 bases remaining between them.

The V gene is TRBV4-1, the J gene TRBJ1-2; the D gene is possibly TRBD1 (6 bases). V shed 1 base and J shed 1 base, with 10 bases lying between them. Germline V CDR1 and CDR2: MGHRA, YSYEKL. There are 15 residues in the CDR3. The CDR3 DNA is TGCGCCAGCAGCCAAGGGAAAGGGGGTAACTATGGCTACACCTTC. Translated: CASSQGKGGNYGYTF.

This clonotype was found a few times. The chain is built from TRBV20-1 and TRBJ2-3; possible D gene TRBD2, 6 bases. The CDR3 consists of 14 residues. Trimming took 8 bases from V and 4 from J, leaving 19 bases between them. The germline CDR1 and CDR2 sequences are DFQATT and SNEGSKA (reference sequence). The CDR3: CSSLKGRSADTQYF. In DNA form, the CDR3 reads TGCAGTTCTCTTAAGGGGAGGAGCGCAGATACGCAGTATTTT.

V gene TRBV7-8 combines with J gene TRBJ2-7; D may be TRBD2 (5 bases). Trimming removed 5 bases at V and 0 bases at J, with 11 bases between. CDR3 length: 14 residues. CDR1 is SGHVS, CDR2 FQNEAQ, per germline. CDR3 bases: TGTGCCAGCAGCCCGGGGTGGAGCTCCTACGAGCAGTACTTC. Its translation is CASSPGWSSYEQYF.